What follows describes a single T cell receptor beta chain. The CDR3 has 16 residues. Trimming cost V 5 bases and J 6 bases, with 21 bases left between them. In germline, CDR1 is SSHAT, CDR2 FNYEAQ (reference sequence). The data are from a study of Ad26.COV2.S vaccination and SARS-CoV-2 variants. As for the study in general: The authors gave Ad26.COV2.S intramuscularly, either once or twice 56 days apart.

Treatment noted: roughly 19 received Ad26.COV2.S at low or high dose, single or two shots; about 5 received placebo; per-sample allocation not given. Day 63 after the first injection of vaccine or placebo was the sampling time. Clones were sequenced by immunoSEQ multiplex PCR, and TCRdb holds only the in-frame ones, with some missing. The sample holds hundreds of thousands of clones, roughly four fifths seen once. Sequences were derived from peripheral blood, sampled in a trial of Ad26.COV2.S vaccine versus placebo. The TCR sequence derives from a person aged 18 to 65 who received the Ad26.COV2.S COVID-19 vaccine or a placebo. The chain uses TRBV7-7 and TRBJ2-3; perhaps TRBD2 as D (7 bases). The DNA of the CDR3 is TGTGCCAGCAGCCCCGGGGGGCAGTTGGGAGTGGATACGCAGTATTTT. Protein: CASSPGGQLGVDTQYF.